These T cell receptor beta chains were read from a single sample in a study of technical replicates of blood from several donors. Libraries were prepared by immunoSEQ multiplex PCR; TCRdb keeps only in-frame clonotypes and omits some of them. The sample contains approximately 70,000 clones, more than 95% of which appear only once. The material sequenced was T cells isolated from PBMCs. Source of these receptors: a human donor in good health. Both conserved end residues are part of each CDR3. The D gene is left open where the match is weak. Clone size, where shown, is once, few, many, or a class for clones that have expanded.

j_gene: TRBJ2-5
d_gene: -
v_gene: TRBV6-1
abundance: -
CDR3nt: TGTGCCAGCAGTGAATCCCGTGACTTACTAGGAGAGACCCAGTACTTC
CDR3aa: CASSESRDLLGETQYF

j_gene: TRBJ1-1
d_gene: -
v_gene: TRBV6-1
abundance: -
CDR3nt: TGTGCCAGCAGCTTTAGCCAGACAGGTGTAGAAGCTTTCTTT
CDR3aa: CASSFSQTGVEAFF

j_gene: TRBJ1-6
d_gene: TRBD1
v_gene: TRBV30
abundance: -
CDR3nt: TGTGCCTGGAGTGTTGGGACAGGGAGGGTCTCACCCCTCCACTTT
CDR3aa: CAWSVGTGRVSPLHF

j_gene: TRBJ2-3
d_gene: -
v_gene: TRBV5-1
abundance: -
CDR3nt: TGCGCCAGCAGCTTGGGAGGCAGGGGACCCACAGATACGCAGTATTTT
CDR3aa: CASSLGGRGPTDTQYF

j_gene: TRBJ2-1
d_gene: TRBD2
v_gene: TRBV5-1
abundance: -
CDR3nt: TGCGCCAGCAGCTTGCCAGCGGGAGGGTTCAATGAGCAGTTCTTC
CDR3aa: CASSLPAGGFNEQFF

j_gene: TRBJ1-1
d_gene: -
v_gene: TRBV6-5
abundance: once
CDR3nt: TGTGCCAGCATCTCAGGAGGGATAAAGAACACTGAAGCTTTCTTT
CDR3aa: CASISGGIKNTEAFF

j_gene: TRBJ2-7
d_gene: TRBD2
v_gene: TRBV5-5
abundance: once
CDR3nt: TGTGCCAGCAGCACTAGCGGGGGGGCCTACGAGCAGTACTTC
CDR3aa: CASSTSGGAYEQYF

j_gene: TRBJ2-1
d_gene: -
v_gene: TRBV15
abundance: -
CDR3nt: TGTGCCACCAGCCGCAGTTGGGGCGGTGGGTTGAGCTACAATGAGCAGTTCTTC
CDR3aa: CATSRSWGGGLSYNEQFF

j_gene: TRBJ2-7
d_gene: -
v_gene: TRBV4-1
abundance: -
CDR3nt: TGCGCCAGCTCTGAGGGCGACGATGACTACGAGCAGTACTTC
CDR3aa: CASSEGDDDYEQYF

j_gene: TRBJ1-3
d_gene: -
v_gene: TRBV5-8
abundance: -
CDR3nt: TGTGCCAGCAGCTTGACGGCAGGGACTGGAAACACCATATATTTT
CDR3aa: CASSLTAGTGNTIYF

j_gene: TRBJ1-3
d_gene: -
v_gene: TRBV28
abundance: -
CDR3nt: TGTGCCAGCAGAAATCTCGGTAACTCTGGAAACACCATATATTTT
CDR3aa: CASRNLGNSGNTIYF

j_gene: TRBJ2-3
d_gene: -
v_gene: TRBV29-1
abundance: once
CDR3nt: TGCAGCGTTGACTTGGGCAGGGAAACAGATACGCAGTATTTT
CDR3aa: CSVDLGRETDTQYF

j_gene: TRBJ2-7
d_gene: -
v_gene: TRBV5-1
abundance: -
CDR3nt: TGCGCCAGCAGCTTGGTTTCGGCAGGGGCAACCTACGAGCAGTACTTC
CDR3aa: CASSLVSAGATYEQYF

j_gene: TRBJ1-4
d_gene: TRBD1
v_gene: TRBV27
abundance: -
CDR3nt: TGTGCCAGCAGCCCCGGAGGTAGGGGGCGGGAAAAACTGTTTTTT
CDR3aa: CASSPGGRGREKLFF

j_gene: TRBJ2-7
d_gene: -
v_gene: TRBV6-5
abundance: -
CDR3nt: TGTGCCAGCAGTTACTCCGGCGGCGTCCTAGAGCAGTACTTC
CDR3aa: CASSYSGGVLEQYF

j_gene: TRBJ2-7
d_gene: -
v_gene: TRBV5-1
abundance: -
CDR3nt: TGCGCTAGTTCGCCCGGGGGCTCCTACGAGCAGTACTTC
CDR3aa: CASSPGGSYEQYF

j_gene: TRBJ1-4
d_gene: TRBD1
v_gene: TRBV6-5
abundance: -
CDR3nt: TGTGCCAGCAGTGCCGATACAGGGGGGAGGGAAAAACTGTTTTTT
CDR3aa: CASSADTGGREKLFF

j_gene: TRBJ1-1
d_gene: -
v_gene: TRBV10-1
abundance: -
CDR3nt: TGCGCCAGCTATCGGAACACTGAAGCTTTCTTT
CDR3aa: CASYRNTEAFF

j_gene: TRBJ2-5
d_gene: TRBD1
v_gene: TRBV27
abundance: -
CDR3nt: TGTGCCAGCAGGGTAGGACAGGGGGCCCCGGAGACCCAGTACTTC
CDR3aa: CASRVGQGAPETQYF

j_gene: TRBJ2-1
d_gene: TRBD1
v_gene: TRBV5-1
abundance: -
CDR3nt: TGCGCCAGCAGCTTGGGACAGGGGGCAATCAATGAGCAGTTCTTC
CDR3aa: CASSLGQGAINEQFF

j_gene: TRBJ2-5
d_gene: -
v_gene: TRBV6-1
abundance: once
CDR3nt: TGTGCCAGCAGTGCCCTAGCTAGAGAGACCCAGTACTTC
CDR3aa: CASSALARETQYF

j_gene: TRBJ1-1
d_gene: TRBD1
v_gene: TRBV2
abundance: -
CDR3nt: TGTGCCAGCACCGGACAGGGGGACACTGAAGCTTTCTTT
CDR3aa: CASTGQGDTEAFF

j_gene: TRBJ2-3
d_gene: TRBD1
v_gene: TRBV7-9
abundance: -
CDR3nt: TGTGCCAGCAGCCAGAGGGACAGATTAGGCACAGATACGCAGTATTTT
CDR3aa: CASSQRDRLGTDTQYF

j_gene: TRBJ1-5
d_gene: -
v_gene: TRBV10-2
abundance: -
CDR3nt: TGCGCCAGCCAGGGCAGGCCAAATCAGCCCCAGCATTTT
CDR3aa: CASQGRPNQPQHF

j_gene: TRBJ2-7
d_gene: -
v_gene: TRBV28
abundance: -
CDR3nt: TGTGCCAGCAGTGCGGACAGCCCAACCTACGAGCAGTACTTC
CDR3aa: CASSADSPTYEQYF

j_gene: TRBJ1-4
d_gene: TRBD1
v_gene: TRBV28
abundance: -
CDR3nt: TGTGCCAGCAGTCCCCGCGACAGGGCTAATGAAAAACTGTTTTTT
CDR3aa: CASSPRDRANEKLFF

j_gene: TRBJ2-7
d_gene: -
v_gene: TRBV19
abundance: -
CDR3nt: TGTGCCAGTAGTATATCGCGCGGGCCCTACGAGCAGTACTTC
CDR3aa: CASSISRGPYEQYF

j_gene: TRBJ2-3
d_gene: TRBD1
v_gene: TRBV4-2
abundance: -
CDR3nt: TGTGCCAGCAGCCAGGACCGGACAGGGTTCACAGATACGCAGTATTTT
CDR3aa: CASSQDRTGFTDTQYF

j_gene: TRBJ2-5
d_gene: -
v_gene: TRBV6-5
abundance: -
CDR3nt: TGTGCCAGCAGTTACGTAGGGGGTCAAGAGACCCAGTACTTC
CDR3aa: CASSYVGGQETQYF

j_gene: TRBJ2-7
d_gene: -
v_gene: TRBV4-2
abundance: -
CDR3nt: TGTGCCAGCAGCCAAGACGTCTTTGCGGGCTACGAGCAGTACTTC
CDR3aa: CASSQDVFAGYEQYF

j_gene: TRBJ1-2
d_gene: -
v_gene: TRBV28
abundance: -
CDR3nt: TGTGCCAGCCTGGCCAGGGGCTATGGCTACACCTTC
CDR3aa: CASLARGYGYTF

j_gene: TRBJ1-5
d_gene: -
v_gene: TRBV5-6
abundance: once
CDR3nt: TGTGCCAGCAGCTTGGTCGCACAAAGAAGCAACTATAGCAATCAGCCCCAGCATTTT
CDR3aa: CASSLVAQRSNYSNQPQHF

j_gene: TRBJ2-7
d_gene: -
v_gene: TRBV10-3
abundance: -
CDR3nt: TGTGCCATCAGTGCAGGGGCCAGCTCCTACGAGCAGTACTTC
CDR3aa: CAISAGASSYEQYF

j_gene: TRBJ1-1
d_gene: -
v_gene: TRBV29-1
abundance: -
CDR3nt: TGCAGCGTTGAACCAAAAGCGGCGGGGAACACTGAAGCTTTCTTT
CDR3aa: CSVEPKAAGNTEAFF

j_gene: TRBJ1-1
d_gene: TRBD1
v_gene: TRBV11-2
abundance: -
CDR3nt: TGTGCCAGCAGCGGACAGGGGTGGGACACTGAAGCTTTCTTT
CDR3aa: CASSGQGWDTEAFF

j_gene: TRBJ1-4
d_gene: TRBD1
v_gene: TRBV25-1
abundance: -
CDR3nt: TGTGCCAGCAGCGGACCCCGGGACAGGAGGCTTGAAAAACTGTTTTTT
CDR3aa: CASSGPRDRRLEKLFF

j_gene: TRBJ2-3
d_gene: TRBD2
v_gene: TRBV7-9
abundance: -
CDR3nt: TGTGCCAGCAGCCCCTGGGTTAGGCTAGCGGGAGGTCCGGATACGCAGTATTTT
CDR3aa: CASSPWVRLAGGPDTQYF

j_gene: TRBJ2-1
d_gene: -
v_gene: TRBV5-4
abundance: -
CDR3nt: TGTGCCAGCAGCCGTCGGCGGGCCCCTTTCAATGAGCAGTTCTTC
CDR3aa: CASSRRRAPFNEQFF

j_gene: TRBJ2-5
d_gene: TRBD2
v_gene: TRBV5-1
abundance: -
CDR3nt: TGCGCCAGCAGCTCTTCTGAGGGAGGGCGGCAAGAGACCCAGTACTTC
CDR3aa: CASSSSEGGRQETQYF

j_gene: TRBJ2-3
d_gene: TRBD1
v_gene: TRBV5-1
abundance: -
CDR3nt: TGCGCCAGCAGCTACCGGGACAGTCTCACAGATACGCAGTATTTT
CDR3aa: CASSYRDSLTDTQYF

j_gene: TRBJ1-5
d_gene: -
v_gene: TRBV6-1
abundance: -
CDR3nt: TGTGCCAGCAGCGAAATAGAGTATAGCAATCAGCCCCAGCATTTT
CDR3aa: CASSEIEYSNQPQHF

j_gene: TRBJ2-3
d_gene: TRBD1
v_gene: TRBV5-4
abundance: -
CDR3nt: TGTGCCAGCACGACAGGGCGGTCGCAGTATTTT
CDR3aa: CASTTGRSQYF

j_gene: TRBJ1-6
d_gene: -
v_gene: TRBV25-1
abundance: -
CDR3nt: TGTGCCAGCAGTGCCATAGGGGTTATCTATAATTCACCCCTCCACTTT
CDR3aa: CASSAIGVIYNSPLHF

j_gene: TRBJ2-3
d_gene: TRBD2
v_gene: TRBV7-3
abundance: -
CDR3nt: TGTGCCAGCAGCTCTAGACTAGCGGGGACGGATACGCAGTATTTT
CDR3aa: CASSSRLAGTDTQYF

j_gene: TRBJ2-7
d_gene: -
v_gene: TRBV19
abundance: -
CDR3nt: TGTGCCAGTAGTATTGGAGCAGGGAATACCTACGAGCAGTACTTC
CDR3aa: CASSIGAGNTYEQYF